The 25 T cell receptor beta chains below all came from one sample that was sequenced in a study of T-cell memory formation after mild COVID-19. TCRdb processed the 5' RACE reads anew with MiXCR; each CDR3 protein has one entry. The table shows about 500,000 distinct CDR3 sequences, with just over 20% occurring only once. Sequencing was carried out using PBMCs or a T cell subset sorted from them (not recorded which). All receptors derive from an adult woman who had mild COVID-19 (a few samples of this study predate the infection). Cell type and time point are not known.

At least ten counts were recorded for this clonotype. The chain couples TRBV19 to TRBJ1-6; D possibly corresponds to TRBD1 (6 bases). This CDR3 contains 15 residues. Germline CDR1 and CDR2: LNHDA and SQIVND (reference sequence). The V end was cut by 4 bases, the J end by 5 bases, with 12 bases between. CDR3 DNA sequence: TGTGCCAGTAGTACCTTAAGACAGGATAATTCACCCCTCCACTTT. Translating gives CASSTLRQDNSPLHF.

This clonotype was picked up a small number of times. The rearrangement uses TRBV29-1 and TRBJ1-1; unclear D gene. Germline V gene lookup returns CDR1 SQVTM and CDR2 ANQGSEA. The CDR3 length is 14 residues. The ends were cut back, 6 bases at V and 4 bases at J, with 18 bases in the middle. This chain's CDR3 is CSVERQLDITEAFF. The CDR3 region has the DNA TGCAGCGTCGAACGTCAACTAGATATCACTGAAGCTTTCTTT. Together with reference TRBV29-1 and TRBJ1-1, the CDR3 gives the full variable domain: SAVISQKPSRDICQRGTSLTIQCQVDSQVTMMFWYRQQPGQSLTLIATANQGSEATYESGFVIDKFPISRPNLTFSTLTVSNMSPEDSSIYLCSVERQLDITEAFFGQGTRLTVV.

The rearrangement joins TRBV6-2 or TRBV6-3 to TRBJ2-7; the D call may be TRBD1 or TRBD2 (5 bases each). The CDR3 is made up of 13 amino acids. Germline V gene lookup returns CDR1 MNHEY and CDR2 SVGEGT. V shed 5 bases and J shed 3 bases, with 11 bases lying between them. The CDR3, as DNA: TGTGCCAGCAGTAGGGACGCTTACTACGAGCAGTACTTC. Encoded protein: CASSRDAYYEQYF.

CDR3 region: CASTRDRAHEQYF. The CDR3 bases are TGTGCCAGCACCAGGGACAGGGCCCACGAGCAGTACTTC. The chain couples TRBV12-3 or TRBV12-4 to TRBJ2-7; 9 nucleotides match TRBD1. The CDR3 is 13 amino acids. The trim removed 7 bases at V and 5 bases at J, leaving 6 bases unmatched.

The rearrangement uses TRBV10-3 and TRBJ2-1; the match to TRBD2 covers 13 bases. CDR3 length: 15 residues. V lost 2 bases to trimming and J lost 10 bases; unmatched junction nucleotides: 5. Germline V gene lookup returns CDR1 ENHRY and CDR2 SYGVKD. The CDR3, as DNA: TGTGCCATCAGTGAGATGACTAGCGGGGGGTTAGAGCAGTTCTTC. This codes for CAISEMTSGGLEQFF.

In its sample, this clonotype was seen a few times. The V call is TRBV5-1, the J call TRBJ2-7; 8 bases line up with TRBD1. The CDR3 covers 14 residues. With 2 bases clipped from V and 6 bases from J, the junction kept 7 bases outside the gene matches. Germline assignment: CDR1 SGHRS and CDR2 YFSETQ. The DNA of the CDR3 is TGCGCCAGCAGCTTAGACCTGGACAGGGCCGAGCAGTACTTC. It codes for CASSLDLDRAEQYF. Full variable domain (remainder filled in from reference TRBV5-1 and TRBJ2-7): KAGVTQTPRYLIKTRGQQVTLSCSPISGHRSVSWYQQTPGQGLQFLFEYFSETQRNKGNFPGRFSGRQFSNSRSEMNVSTLELGDSALYLCASSLDLDRAEQYFGPGTRLTVT.

The sample holds a few counts of this clonotype. The CDR3 loop reads CASSDRGLAEETQYF. In nucleotides, the CDR3 is TGCGCCAGCAGCGATAGGGGACTAGCGGAAGAGACCCAGTACTTC. The V call is TRBV4-1, the J call TRBJ2-5; TRBD2 aligns across 11 bases. V was pared by 5 bases and J by 3 bases, with 5 bases of the junction left unmatched. The germline gives CDR1 MGHRA, CDR2 YSYEKL. The CDR3 loop spans 15 amino acids.

This clonotype was counted between two and nine times. The chain is built from TRBV29-1 and TRBJ2-7, with D possibly being TRBD1 or TRBD2 (5 bases each). The CDR3 is 12 amino acids. Germline lookup yields CDR1 SQVTM and CDR2 ANQGSEA. The V end was cut by 8 bases, the J end by 1 base, with 12 bases between. For the CDR3, the DNA is TGCAGCATCAGGGACGATTCCTACGAGCAGTACTTC. Translating it yields CSIRDDSYEQYF.

The chain carries TRBV27 and TRBJ2-5; no reliable D call. Germline V CDR1 and CDR2: MNHEY, SMNVEV (reference sequence). Deletions cut 8 bases from V and 5 bases from J, with 15 bases between. The CDR3 is made up of 13 amino acids. The CDR3 nucleotides read TGTGCCAGCCGGCAGACCTTGGCGGAGACCCAGTACTTC. This encodes CASRQTLAETQYF.

The chain is built from TRBV5-1 and TRBJ2-7, with 11 bases lining up with TRBD1. Germline lookup yields CDR1 SGHRS and CDR2 YFSETQ. The J segment lost 3 bases and the V segment lost 3 bases, leaving 5 bases of the junction unmatched. The CDR3 runs to 15 residues. CDR3 nucleotide sequence: TGCGCCAGCAGCTCACACGGGACAGGGGGCTACGAGCAGTACTTC. It translates to CASSSHGTGGYEQYF.

This clonotype was picked up one time. This sequence joins TRBV6-2 or TRBV6-3 and TRBJ2-1, with 8 bases that match TRBD2. The CDR3 has 17 amino acids. Germline V gene lookup returns CDR1 MNHEY and CDR2 SVGEGT. With 6 bases clipped from V and 11 bases from J, the junction kept 21 bases outside the gene matches. The CDR3 DNA is TGTGCCAGCAGAAACGACCACTCAGGACTAGCCAAAAGGAAGCAGTTCTTC. Translating gives CASRNDHSGLAKRKQFF.

In its sample, this clonotype was seen a few times. The chain couples TRBV14 to TRBJ1-1; D might be TRBD1 (6 bases). V lost 3 bases and J lost 5, with 13 bases in between. This CDR3 comprises 14 residues. Per germline, CDR1 SGHDN and CDR2 FVKESK. The CDR3 sequence: CASSQIGGRTEAFF. Here the CDR3 DNA reads TGTGCCAGCAGCCAGATCGGGGGGCGAACTGAAGCTTTCTTT.

The chain carries TRBV29-1 and TRBJ1-6, with unresolved D. The CDR3 runs 13 residues. The ends were cut back, 1 base at V and 9 bases at J, with 10 bases in the middle. Germline V gene sequence: CDR1 SQVTM, CDR2 ANQGSEA. The CDR3 nucleotides are TGCAGCGTTGAAGGGCCCGCAGGTTCACCCCTCCACTTT. The encoded protein is CSVEGPAGSPLHF.

The V and J genes are TRBV11-3 and TRBJ2-3, with 12 bases lining up with TRBD2. Germline loops: CDR1 SGHNT, CDR2 YENEEA. V trimming: 4 bases; J trimming: 6 bases; junction bases outside the gene matches: 14. The length of the CDR3 is 18 residues. In DNA form, the CDR3 reads TGTGCCAGCAGCTCGCGAGGGAGGACTAGCGGGACGGGGGATACGCAGTATTTT. Protein product: CASSSRGRTSGTGDTQYF.

The sample holds many counts of this clonotype. CDR3 sequence: CASSYDRVANTGELFF. The CDR3 DNA follows: TGTGCCAGCAGCTACGACAGGGTAGCGAACACCGGGGAGCTGTTTTTT. The chain uses TRBV7-2 and TRBJ2-2, with 7 bases aligning to TRBD1. The CDR3 runs 16 residues. Germline trimming cut 4 bases from V and 0 bases from J; bases unmatched to any gene: 5. Germline V gene sequence: CDR1 SGHTA, CDR2 FQGNSA.

Concerning this clonotype: An end of the junction differs from the germline gene, which may be a read error. The chain is built from TRBV20-1 and TRBJ2-7; TRBD2 matches 11 bases. This CDR3 spans 16 amino acids. Germline V gene lookup returns CDR1 DFQATT and CDR2 SNEGSKA (reference sequence). The CDR3 protein is CSAILSGRAFSSEQYF. CDR3 DNA: TGCAGTGCCATTCTTAGCGGGAGGGCCTTCTCCTCCGAGCAGTACTTC.

This clonotype was seen a few times. This rearrangement joins TRBV12-3 or TRBV12-4 to TRBJ1-2; 8 positions agree with TRBD1. V shed 6 bases and J 8 bases; nucleotides not matched to a gene: 11. The CDR3 consists of 14 residues. The CDR3 DNA follows: TGTGCCAGCAGATCGACAGGGGCGGGCGTAGGCTACACCTTC. Amino acids: CASRSTGAGVGYTF.

The chain recombines TRBV7-9 with TRBJ2-5, with 11 positions matching TRBD2. V trimming: 5 bases; J trimming: 2 bases; junction bases outside the gene matches: 7. The CDR3 spans 16 residues. Germline V lookup: CDR1 SEHNR, CDR2 FQNEAQ (reference sequence). As DNA, the CDR3 is TGTGCCAGCAGCATAAACCTAGCGGGGGGACAAGAGACCCAGTACTTC. Translated, it gives CASSINLAGGQETQYF. Together with reference TRBV7-9 and TRBJ2-5, the CDR3 gives the full variable domain: DTGVSQNPRHKITKRGQNVTFRCDPISEHNRLYWYRQTLGQGPEFLTYFQNEAQLEKSRLLSDRFSAERPKGSFSTLEIQRTEQGDSAMYLCASSINLAGGQETQYFGPGTRLLVL.

This clonotype was seen only a few times. DNA of the CDR3: TGTGCCAGCAGCTTTGGGAGCGGGATTGTCGGTGAGCAGTTCTTC. Translated, it gives CASSFGSGIVGEQFF. This chain connects TRBV7-2 to TRBJ2-1, with TRBD2 matching 7 bases. V lost 3 bases, J lost 9 bases, and 11 bases stayed unmatched. The CDR3 loop spans 15 amino acids. Germline loops: CDR1 SGHTA, CDR2 FQGNSA.

This clonotype was seen only a few times. The rearrangement links TRBV25-1 to TRBJ1-1, with unresolved D. The V end lost 7 bases, the J end lost 5 bases, and 8 bases lay between the germline ends. Per the germline V gene, CDR1 is MGHDK and CDR2 is SYGVNS. This CDR3 has 11 residues. CDR3 in DNA: TGTGCCAGCACGTTCCGGACTGAAGCTTTCTTT. This sequence encodes CASTFRTEAFF.

This clonotype has just a few counts. The chain employs TRBV30 and TRBJ1-1; D remains unclear. The CDR3 sequence is 13 residues long. CDR1 is GTSNPN, CDR2 SVGIG, per germline (reference sequence). V was clipped by 4 bases and J by 0 bases, with 9 bases between them. CDR3: CAWNRNLNTEAFF. CDR3 nucleotides: TGTGCCTGGAATCGGAATTTGAACACTGAAGCTTTCTTT.

The chain joins TRBV9 to TRBJ2-5; tentative D call: TRBD2 (6 bases). Germline V gene data show CDR1 as SGDLS and CDR2 as YYNGEE. Trimming left V 4 bases short and J 2 bases short, with 15 bases between. There are 15 residues in the CDR3. Here the CDR3 DNA reads TGTGCCAGCAGCCGCGAACTAGCCGAGCAAGAGACCCAGTACTTC. Its protein product is CASSRELAEQETQYF.

The J gene is TRBJ2-3, the V gene TRBV2, with TRBD2 identical over 14 bases. Germline lookup yields CDR1 SNHLY and CDR2 FYNNEI. Germline trimming cut 7 bases from V and 3 bases from J; bases unmatched to any gene: 3. This CDR3 has 15 amino acids. As DNA, the CDR3 is TGTGCCAGCACCTGGACTAGCGGGAGGACAGATACGCAGTATTTT. Residues: CASTWTSGRTDTQYF.

This clonotype appeared a few times. This sequence joins TRBV4-2 and TRBJ2-2; D unclear. CDR1 LGHNA and CDR2 YNFKEQ come from the germline V gene. This CDR3 is built from 15 residues. The ends were cut back, 0 bases at V and 1 base at J, with 6 bases in the middle. Here the CDR3 DNA reads TGTGCCAGCAGCCAAGATGGAAAGAACACCGGGGAGCTGTTTTTT. Protein sequence: CASSQDGKNTGELFF.

This sequence joins TRBV29-1 and TRBJ2-1; 9 bases fit TRBD1. Germline V CDR1 and CDR2: SQVTM, ANQGSEA. V gave up 1 base and J gave up 3 bases; unmatched junction bases: 1. This CDR3 is built from 14 residues. The CDR3 protein is CSVEGDRDYNEQFF. Here the CDR3 DNA reads TGCAGCGTTGAAGGGGACAGGGACTACAATGAGCAGTTCTTC.